This T cell receptor beta chain is drawn from a study of radiotherapy plus CTLA-4 blockade in lung cancer. Study in general: The study recorded objective responses in 18% of patients and disease control in under 35%.

Study outcomes and limitations: Together with interferon-beta, which increased in serum after radiation, early dynamic changes in blood T cell clones were reportedly the best predictors of response. Expansion in blood of tumor-derived TCR clones was seen after radiotherapy plus ipilimumab.

Assay used: immunoSEQ multiplex PCR; TCRdb lists only in-frame clones, some missing. The table shows about 35,000 clones, with around 85% occurring only once. This CDR3 comprises 11 residues. With 7 bases removed from V and 6 bases from J, the gap between germline ends came to 10 bases. CDR1 and CDR2 from the germline V gene are SNHLY and FYNNEI. A note on this clone: The antigen is not known.

The sample here was peripheral blood, taken from a patient treated with radiotherapy plus ipilimumab. The chain employs TRBV2 and TRBJ2-7; D ambiguous. This sequence was found in a human donor with non-small cell lung cancer who had stable disease on radiotherapy plus ipilimumab. The CDR3 nucleotides are TGTGCCAGCACTTTACTCGGCGAGCAGTACTTC. Protein sequence: CASTLLGEQYF.